The 10 T cell receptor beta chains below all came from one sample that was sequenced in a study of radiation and T cells in renal cell carcinoma. Time point indicated: blood 2 weeks post-SBRT. Treatment given: 15 Gy SBRT to primary tumor, nephrectomy 4 weeks later. Method: immunoSEQ multiplex PCR; TCRdb's copy keeps in-frame clones and lacks some. Among some 70,000 clones listed, over 80% were seen once. Specimen: blood, collected from a patient whose treatment included radiotherapy and nephrectomy. The receptors originated from a man aged 55-75 years with renal cell carcinoma.

This chain uses TRBV27 with TRBJ2-7; D is ambiguous. The CDR3 is 13 amino acids. V was clipped by 5 bases and J by 0 bases, with 8 bases between them. Germline CDR1 is MNHEY and CDR2 is SMNVEV (reference sequence). The CDR3 DNA reads TGTGCCAGCAGTCCGACGAGCTCCTACGAGCAGTACTTC. This translates into CASSPTSSYEQYF.

V gene TRBV7-2 combines with J gene TRBJ2-1; TRBD2 matches 8 bases. The length of the CDR3 is 16 residues. Germline values: CDR1 SGHTA, CDR2 FQGNSA. Trimming removed 4 bases from V and 8 bases from J; junction bases left unmatched: 13. CDR3 residues: CASSSTGGGTFDEQFF. For the CDR3, the DNA is TGTGCCAGCAGCTCGACAGGCGGGGGGACTTTCGATGAGCAGTTCTTC.

J is TRBJ1-1 and V is TRBV7-3, with D uncertain. V lost 3 bases to trimming and J lost 0 bases, with 5 bases between them. Per the germline V gene, CDR1 is SGHTA and CDR2 is FQGTGA. The CDR3 is 13 residues long. The chain's CDR3 is CASSLEMNTEAFF. For the CDR3, the DNA is TGTGCCAGCAGCTTGGAGATGAACACTGAAGCTTTCTTT. Complete variable domain (other parts from reference TRBV7-3 and TRBJ1-1): GAGVSQTPSNKVTEKGKYVELRCDPISGHTALYWYRQSLGQGPEFLIYFQGTGAADDSGLPNDRFFAVRPEGSVSTLKIQRTERGDSAVYLCASSLEMNTEAFFGQGTRLTVV.

The chain links TRBV6-5 to TRBJ2-6; D is perhaps TRBD1 (5 bases). CDR1 is MNHEY, CDR2 SVGAGI, per germline. This CDR3 has 15 amino acids. V gave up 2 bases and J gave up 1 base, with 6 bases separating them. CDR3 protein: CASSYQGSGANVLTF. The DNA for the CDR3 is TGTGCCAGCAGTTACCAGGGTTCTGGGGCCAACGTCCTGACTTTC.

The chain combines TRBV6-5 with TRBJ2-1; TRBD2 aligns across 8 bases. The germline CDR1 and CDR2 sequences are MNHEY and SVGAGI. The CDR3 sequence is 15 residues long. J lost 9 bases, V lost 5 bases, and 12 bases had no gene match. The CDR3 coding sequence is TGTGCCAGCAGTATCGACGGGACTAGGGCAACTGAGCAGTTCTTC. Its protein product is CASSIDGTRATEQFF.

The chain combines TRBV7-9 with TRBJ2-2, with 8 bases identical to TRBD2. J was trimmed by 8 bases and V by 5 bases; bases with no gene match: 10. The CDR3 is made up of 15 amino acids. Germline V gene sequence: CDR1 SEHNR, CDR2 FQNEAQ (reference sequence). The DNA for the CDR3 is TGTGCCAGCAGCCGAACCACTAGCGGAACTGGGGAGCTGTTTTTT. This translates into CASSRTTSGTGELFF.

The chain carries TRBV15 and TRBJ2-1; D may be TRBD2 (6 bases). The CDR3 covers 13 residues. Trimming removed 0 bases from V and 14 bases from J, with 14 bases in between. Per germline, CDR1 LNHNV and CDR2 YYDKDF (reference sequence). The CDR3 DNA follows: TGTGCCACCAGCAGAGATCGGCGCGGGGAGGAGTTCTTC. Amino acid sequence: CATSRDRRGEEFF.

The V call is TRBV25-1, the J call TRBJ2-5; D is uncertain. Trimming removed 1 base at V and 10 bases at J, with 13 bases between. The CDR3 consists of 13 residues. Germline loops: CDR1 MGHDK, CDR2 SYGVNS. CDR3 residues: CASSEWASSDQYF. DNA for the CDR3: TGTGCCAGCAGTGAATGGGCAAGTTCGGACCAGTACTTC.

This clone appeared a single time. This rearrangement joins TRBV23-1 to TRBJ1-5; TRBD1 is a possible D gene (6 bases). TRBV23-1 is labeled an ORF, and its function is uncertain. The CDR3 is made up of 17 amino acids. V was cut by 4 bases and J by 6 bases, with 22 bases left in between. CDR3 DNA sequence: TGCGCCAGCAGTCGTATCGTGGCGGGGGGCCCAGGTCAGCCCCAGCATTTT. It is translated as CASSRIVAGGPGQPQHF.

V gene TRBV28 combines with J gene TRBJ2-5; D possibly corresponds to TRBD2 (7 bases). The V and J ends lost 4 bases and 5 bases respectively, with 17 bases between them. The CDR3 totals 15 residues. CDR1 is MDHEN and CDR2 is SYDVKM in the germline V gene. CDR3 residues: CASSSPQGRGETQYF. In DNA, the CDR3 is TGTGCCAGCAGTTCCCCCCAGGGGAGGGGGGAGACCCAGTACTTC.